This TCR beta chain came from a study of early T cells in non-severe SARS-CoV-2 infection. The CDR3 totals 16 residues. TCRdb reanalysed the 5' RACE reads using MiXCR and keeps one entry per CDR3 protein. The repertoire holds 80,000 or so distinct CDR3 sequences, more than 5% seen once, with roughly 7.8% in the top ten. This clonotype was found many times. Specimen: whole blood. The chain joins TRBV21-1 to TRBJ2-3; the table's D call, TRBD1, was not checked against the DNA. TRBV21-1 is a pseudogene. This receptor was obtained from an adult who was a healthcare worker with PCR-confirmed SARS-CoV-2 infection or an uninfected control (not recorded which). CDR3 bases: TGTGCCAGCAGCAAGCGGGAGAGGGGTGTGAGAGATACGCAGTATTTT. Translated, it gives CASSKRERGVRDTQYF.